This TCR beta chain came from a study of response to subunit inactivated influenza vaccine (dated by TCRdb to about 2018). Broadly, across the study: Deep quantitative profiling of the T cell receptor repertoire was used in the study to follow responses to a trivalent subunit inactivated influenza vaccine.

The CDR3 has 16 amino acids, counting the end cysteine and phenylalanine. Kept here is only the CDR3 DNA, which spans 48 bases and is read in frame from base 1. The CDR1 and CDR2 encoded by the germline V gene (reference sequence) are MNHEY and SMNVEV. Compared with germline, V lacks 3 bases and J lacks 0 bases; bases without a gene match: 6. This clonotype was recorded a few times. Its antigen has not been determined. Base-call qualities are not available, and no considerably larger clone is one nucleotide away. Library method: RT-PCR. The sequencer was an Illumina HiSeq 2500. In TCRdb, the public reads were trimmed at Q25 with fastp and aligned with MiXCR, with productive beta chains retained. Entries are consolidated by CDR3 protein sequence, retaining the most common genes and DNA. The sample contains approximately 530,000 distinct CDR3 sequences, roughly 8.2% of them found a single time. The leading ten clones occupy roughly 13% of the sample.

Summary of the overall study and its limitations: The authors suggested that each seasonal influenza vaccination may recruit only a limited number of new T cells.

Here the chain combines TRBV27 and TRBJ1-1, and 8 junction bases match TRBD1. The sequences come from PBMCs from blood, collected less than 30 months after vaccination. The sequence derives from a man between 45 and 75 years old who received an inactivated influenza vaccine. Donor details come from another sample of the same person, matched by shared clones. CDR3 sequence: CASSFQQGEVNTEAFF. Here is the DNA: TGTGCCAGCAGTTTCCAACAGGGGGAGGTGAACACTGAAGCTTTCTTT.